This T cell receptor beta chain was found in a study of T cells in Graves' hyperthyroidism and ophthalmopathy (dated by TCRdb to between 2018 and 2020). About the investigation overall: Peripheral blood was collected at initial diagnosis, before any treatment. An independent validation cohort of under 20 hyperthyroidism patients and 17 patients who later progressed to ophthalmopathy tested prospective prediction of ophthalmopathy. A discovery cohort of about a hundred patients, roughly 45 with Graves' ophthalmopathy and about 58 with stable Graves' hyperthyroidism, was used to find distinguishing TCR V-J signatures. After blood sampling, hyperthyroidism patients were treated with methimazole at a starting dose of 30 mg daily, and ophthalmopathy patients were treated with high-dose intravenous methylprednisolone. The study also compared thyroid tissue and blood T-cell repertoires from a handful of Graves' hyperthyroidism patients. The 75 to 100 discovery patients were randomly split 7:3 into training and test sets. The paper describes TCR Vbeta CDR3 sequencing of 120 to 150 peripheral blood samples, made up of about 41 ophthalmopathy patients, roughly 75 hyperthyroidism patients and 17 progressor patients.

The paper as a whole reports these results and caveats: A model built on a 13 V-J signature distinguished ophthalmopathy from stable hyperthyroidism, reaching approximately 89% sensitivity and about 81% specificity in cross-validation and 80%/75% in testing. Most expanded thyroid clonotypes (frequency above 0.001) were also detected in blood, a finding suggesting that blood repertoires may reflect thyroid immune responses. In validation, the model predicted progression to ophthalmopathy a median of roughly 6.2 months before onset, with approximately 70% sensitivity and more than 72% specificity. Sample size was not statistically predetermined, and investigators were not blinded to group allocation.

This clonotype was counted a few times. The antigen it binds to is not known. Base-call qualities are not available, and no considerably larger clone is one nucleotide away. A patient counted as having stable Graves' hyperthyroidism if no progression to ophthalmopathy occurred over 18 months of follow-up. The hyperthyroidism patients were between 18 and 65 years old and newly diagnosed, with a disease duration of less than 2 months. Exclusion was applied to patients with uncontrolled infections, other autoimmune diseases, pregnancy or lactation. Diagnoses were established on the basis of clinical symptoms, serum thyroxine and TRAb, thyroid ultrasound, and orbital computed tomography. PBMCs were separated from approximately 9.9 ml of fresh peripheral blood using Ficoll-Paque density gradient centrifugation. Total RNA was extracted using Trizol reagent, and RNA quality was assessed on an Agilent 2100 Bioanalyzer.

Trimming removed 4 bases from V and 0 bases from J; the gene matches leave 5 bases unexplained. The germline V gene (reference sequence) specifies SGHNT as CDR1 and YYREEE as CDR2. There are 16 amino acids in the CDR3, from cysteine to phenylalanine inclusive. The sequence is cut down to CDR3 DNA, 48 bases in frame from base 1. Amplification of TCR beta CDR3 regions was carried out from RNA transcripts. For the first round of RT-PCR on the TCR CDR3, the HTBI primer set was used together with the Qiagen OneStep RT-PCR kit. The libraries were constructed in a second round of multiplex PCR and then size-selected and purified. Paired-end sequencing of the libraries was performed with 100 bp reads on an Illumina HiSeq2000. In the authors' own workflow: SOAPnuke was used to process the raw data, throwing out any read that contained adapters or uncalled bases, had a mean Phred below 15, or lacked an exact constant-primer or identifier match. High-quality paired reads were merged using COPE v1.2.5, and each unique nucleotide sequence was defined as a clonotype. MiTCR v1.1 was used to align the clonotypes against IMGT TRBV, TRBD and TRBJ reference segments. The analysis included only V-J combinations with a frequency above 0.0001, which together covered 99.2% of the repertoires. The TCS score was defined as the ratio of F50 (clonal expansion) to E x V (chaos), calculated using BLOSUM62-based TCRdist between CDR3 peptides within each V-J. Welch's t-statistics and random forest reduced several hundred V-J features to 13, which were used in a naive Bayes classifier (R e1071). TCRdb applied fastp at Q25 and MiXCR to the public reads, then kept only in-frame beta chains. Rows are combined by CDR3 protein, so each entry shows the most common genes and DNA. The V and J calls were determined by TCRdb, not by the authors. This sample gives about 350,000 distinct CDR3 sequences in total; about 14% of them show up just once. The ten largest account for around 24% of the sample.

The chain uses TRBV5-4 and TRBJ2-2, and 8 bases in between align with TRBD2. The sample comprised blood. This TCR was sampled from a woman in her 30s with Graves' hyperthyroidism. DNA sequence: TGTGCCAGCAGCAAAGGACTAGCCTCGAACACCGGGGAGCTGTTTTTT. This gives the protein CASSKGLASNTGELFF.